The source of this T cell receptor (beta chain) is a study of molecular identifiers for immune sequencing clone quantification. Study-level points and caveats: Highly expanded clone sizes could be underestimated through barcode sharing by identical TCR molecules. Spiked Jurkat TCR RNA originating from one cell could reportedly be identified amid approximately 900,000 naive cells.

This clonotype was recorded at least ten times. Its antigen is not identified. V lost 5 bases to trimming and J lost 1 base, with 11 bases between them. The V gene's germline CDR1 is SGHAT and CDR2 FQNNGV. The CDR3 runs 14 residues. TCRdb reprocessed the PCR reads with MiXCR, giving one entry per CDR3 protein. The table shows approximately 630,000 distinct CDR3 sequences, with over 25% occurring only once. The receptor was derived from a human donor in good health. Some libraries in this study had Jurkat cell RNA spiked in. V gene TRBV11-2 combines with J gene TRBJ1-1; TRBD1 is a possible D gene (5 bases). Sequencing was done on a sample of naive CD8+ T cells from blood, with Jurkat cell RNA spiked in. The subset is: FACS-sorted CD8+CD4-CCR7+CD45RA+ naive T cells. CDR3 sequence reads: CASSPTATNTEAFF. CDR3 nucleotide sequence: TGTGCCAGCAGCCCGACAGCAACGAACACTGAAGCTTTCTTT.